This TCR beta chain is from a study of technical replicates of blood from a handful of donors. Here immunoSEQ multiplex PCR was the method, and the copy in TCRdb shows in-frame clones only, minus some. The table records about 82,000 clones, 96% of them present only once. Germline CDR1 and CDR2: SGHTS and YDEGEE. Trimming stripped 2 bases from V and 8 bases from J, with 10 bases between. The CDR3 is made up of 12 amino acids. V is TRBV5-8 and J is TRBJ1-2; the D is unclear. The receptor was derived from a human donor in good health. The specimen sequenced was T cells isolated from PBMCs. The CDR3, as DNA: TGTGCCAGCAGCTTAGACATTGGGGGCTACACCTTC. As protein: CASSLDIGGYTF.